This TCR beta chain was obtained from a study of a mutant IDH1 vaccine in newly diagnosed glioma. Study-level information: Vaccination was launched 4-6 weeks after radiotherapy alone, or with temozolomide cycles.

A word on this clone: What it binds is unknown.

Repertoires were generated with immunoSEQ multiplex PCR, while TCRdb's copy carries only in-frame clones and drops some. Of tens of thousands of clones in the sample, less than 85% were seen once. The CDR3 contains 16 residues. V was pared by 4 bases and J by 5 bases, with 3 bases of the junction left unmatched. Germline CDR1 is SNHLY and CDR2 is FYNNEI. Time point indicated: week 5, during vaccination. Every vaccine dose comprised 300 ug of mutant IDH1 20-mer peptide plus topical imiquimod. The donors had new WHO grade 3 or 4 astrocytomas; these were IDH1-mutant and ATRX-lost. The TCR comes from a woman between 18 and 29 years old with glioma. Some clones in this sample may be carry-over from other donors' samples. The sequencing used PBMCs, collected from a glioma patient whose treatment included an IDH1 peptide vaccine. The chain joins TRBV2 to TRBJ2-2, with 14 positions matching TRBD2. This CDR3 is CASSGTSGRRTGELFF. The CDR3 nucleotides are TGTGCCAGCAGTGGGACTAGCGGGAGGAGGACCGGGGAGCTGTTTTTT.